Detailed here is one TCR beta chain. Its specificity is unknown. This record belongs to a study of shared clonotypes between healthy human individuals. Findings of the study overall: Rarefaction showed that sequencing of sorted subsets was incomplete (despite large depth). Few donors limited the genetic and exposure-history diversity represented.

The CDR3 is made up of 13 amino acids. Trimming left V 7 bases short and J 3 bases short, with 13 bases between. Germline V gene data show CDR1 as SNHLY and CDR2 as FYNNEI. Method: immunoSEQ multiplex PCR; TCRdb's copy keeps in-frame clones and lacks some. The sample contains tens of thousands of clones, about 65% of which appear only once. Each CD8 memory set brought CD45RO+ cells together with CCR7-negative CD45RA+ TemRA cells. The material sequenced was memory CD8+ T cells sorted from blood. As for subset: CD45RO+ cells pooled with CCR7-negative TemRA cells. The chain carries TRBV2 and TRBJ2-7, with unresolved D. The receptor's source is a man aged 25-45 years in good health. Here the CDR3 reads CASNDTPGYEQYF. CDR3 coding DNA: TGTGCCAGCAACGACACCCCGGGCTACGAGCAGTACTTC.